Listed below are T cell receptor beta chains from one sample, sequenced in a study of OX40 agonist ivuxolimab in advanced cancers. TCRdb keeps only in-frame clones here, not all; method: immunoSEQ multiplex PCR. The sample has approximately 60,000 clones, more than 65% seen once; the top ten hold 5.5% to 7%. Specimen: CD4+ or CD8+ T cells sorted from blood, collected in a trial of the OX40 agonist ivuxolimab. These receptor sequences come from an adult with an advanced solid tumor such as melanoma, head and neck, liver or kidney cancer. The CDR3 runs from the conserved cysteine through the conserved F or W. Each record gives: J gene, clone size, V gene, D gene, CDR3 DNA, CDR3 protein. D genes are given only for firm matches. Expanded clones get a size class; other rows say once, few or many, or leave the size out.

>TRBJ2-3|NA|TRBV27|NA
TGTGCCAGCAGCCTAGCTGGCGATACGCAGTATTTT
CASSLAGDTQYF
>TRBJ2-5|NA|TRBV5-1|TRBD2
TGCGCCAGCTTCGGGACAGCGGGGGGCAAGACCCAGTACTTC
CASFGTAGGKTQYF
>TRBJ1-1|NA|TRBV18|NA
TGTGCCAGCTCACCATGGGGGCTTGACACTGAAGCTTTCTTT
CASSPWGLDTEAFF
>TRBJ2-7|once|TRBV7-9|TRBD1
TGTGCCAGCAGCAAGGACAGGATCTACGAGCAGTACTTC
CASSKDRIYEQYF
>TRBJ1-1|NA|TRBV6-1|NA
TGTGCCAGCAGTGAAAGGCTGAATATAGCTGAAGCTTTCTTT
CASSERLNIAEAFF
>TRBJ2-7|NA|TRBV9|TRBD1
TGTGCCAGCAGCGTCGGGGACAGGGGCTACGAGCAGTACTTC
CASSVGDRGYEQYF
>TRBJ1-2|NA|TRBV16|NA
TGTGCCAGCAGCCAATCGGACCGGGGTGGCTACACCTTC
CASSQSDRGGYTF
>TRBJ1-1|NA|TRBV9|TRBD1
TGTGCCAGCAGCGCCGATTTGGGGACAGGGGGCCACACTGAAGCTTTCTTT
CASSADLGTGGHTEAFF
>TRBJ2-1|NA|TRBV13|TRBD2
TGTGCCAGCAGCTTAATTACCCGGGGGGGCTTAGGGAATGAGCAGTTCTTC
CASSLITRGGLGNEQFF
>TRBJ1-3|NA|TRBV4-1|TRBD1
TGCGCCAGCAGCCGACGGGGACAGAGTTCTGGAAACACCATATATTTT
CASSRRGQSSGNTIYF
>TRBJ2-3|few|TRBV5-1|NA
TGCGCCAGCAGCTCCGGACACCTAAGGGGCACAGATACGCAGTATTTT
CASSSGHLRGTDTQYF
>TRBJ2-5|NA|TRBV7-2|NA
TGTGCCAGCAGCTTAGGTCTCGCGGGGGCCCAAGAGACCCAGTACTTC
CASSLGLAGAQETQYF
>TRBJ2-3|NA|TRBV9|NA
TGTGCCAGCAGCCCGGGACAAAGCACAGATACGCAGTATTTT
CASSPGQSTDTQYF
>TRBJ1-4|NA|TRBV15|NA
TGTGCCACCAGTAAAAGGCCCGCAACTAATGAAAAACTGTTTTTT
CATSKRPATNEKLFF
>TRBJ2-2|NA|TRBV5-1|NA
TGCGCCAGCAGCTTGGGACCGGGAGGGGAGCTGTTTTTT
CASSLGPGGELFF
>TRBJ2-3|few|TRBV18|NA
TGTGCCAGCTCTCTGTCTACAGATACGCAGTATTTT
CASSLSTDTQYF
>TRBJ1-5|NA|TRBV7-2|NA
TGTGCCAGCAGCTTACAGGGTCAGCCCCAGCATTTT
CASSLQGQPQHF
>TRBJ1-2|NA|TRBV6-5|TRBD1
TGTGCCAGCAGTCATGGGGACAGGGGCTATGGCTACACCTTC
CASSHGDRGYGYTF
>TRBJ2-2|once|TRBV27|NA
TGTGCCAGCAGCCGCCGACGGGGGCAGAGCGGGGAGCTGTTTTTT
CASSRRRGQSGELFF
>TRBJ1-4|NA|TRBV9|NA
TGTGCCAGCAGCAGAAAGGGCGTTTCAACTAATGAAAAACTGTTTTTT
CASSRKGVSTNEKLFF
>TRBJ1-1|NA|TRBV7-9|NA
TGTGCCAGCAGCTGGACAGTCAACACTGAAGCTTTCTTT
CASSWTVNTEAFF
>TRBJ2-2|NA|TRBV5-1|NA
TGCGCCAGCAGCTTGGATTTCACCGGGGAGCTGTTTTTT
CASSLDFTGELFF
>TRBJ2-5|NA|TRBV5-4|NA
TGTGCCAGCAGCTTTTTCCTAACGGGAGAGGAGACCCAGTACTTC
CASSFFLTGEETQYF
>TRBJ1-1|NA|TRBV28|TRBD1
TGTGCCAGCAGTTCCTACAGGGGTCTGAACACTGAAGCTTTCTTT
CASSSYRGLNTEAFF
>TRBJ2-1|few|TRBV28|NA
TGTGCCAGCAGCCTCCCCGGGGGTAATGAGCAGTTCTTC
CASSLPGGNEQFF
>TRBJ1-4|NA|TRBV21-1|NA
TGTGCCAGCAACCAGGAAAAAATCGAAAAACTGTTTTTT
CASNQEKIEKLFF
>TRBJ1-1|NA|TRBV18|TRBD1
TGTGCCAGCTCACCACCGGGGACAGGTCTGAGGGGCAAGATCACTGAAGCTTTCTTT
CASSPPGTGLRGKITEAFF
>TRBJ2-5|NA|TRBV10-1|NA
TGCGCCAGCAGTGAGGGACCCGGAGGACAAGAGACCCAGTACTTC
CASSEGPGGQETQYF
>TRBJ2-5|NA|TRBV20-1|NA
TGCAGTGCTATGGAGGAGACCCAGTACTTC
CSAMEETQYF
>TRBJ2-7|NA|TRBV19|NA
TGTGCCAGTAGTACGTCCGGGACACACTCCTACGAGCAGTACTTC
CASSTSGTHSYEQYF
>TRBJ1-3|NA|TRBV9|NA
TGTGCCAGCAGCCCCCAGTCAGGTGTCTCTGGAAACACCATATATTTT
CASSPQSGVSGNTIYF
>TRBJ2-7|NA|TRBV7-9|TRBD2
TGTGCCAGCATAGAACCAAGCGGGAGCTCCTACGAGCAGTACTTC
CASIEPSGSSYEQYF
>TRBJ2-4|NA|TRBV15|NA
TGTGCCACCAGCAGAGATCGGGACCCCCTAGCCAAAAACATTCAGTACTTC
CATSRDRDPLAKNIQYF
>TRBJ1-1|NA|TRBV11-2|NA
TGTGCCAGCAGCATTTCCTTGAACACTGAAGCTTTCTTT
CASSISLNTEAFF
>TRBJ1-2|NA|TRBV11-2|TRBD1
TGTGCCAGCAGCTTGGTCCCCGGGACAGCTTATGGCTACACCTTC
CASSLVPGTAYGYTF
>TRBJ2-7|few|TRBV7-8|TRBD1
TGTGCCAGCAGCTTCCGGGACAGAGCATACTACGAGCAGTACTTC
CASSFRDRAYYEQYF
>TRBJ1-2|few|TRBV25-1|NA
TGTGCCAGCGCTAACTTGGGAGCTGGGGGCTACACCTTC
CASANLGAGGYTF
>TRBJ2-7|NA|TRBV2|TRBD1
TGTGCGGGGGGACAGGGGAACTACGAGCAGTACTTC
CAGGQGNYEQYF
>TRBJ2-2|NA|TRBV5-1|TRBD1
TGCGCCAGCAGCCAACTCGGACAGGGTGGAGACATGGAGCTGTTTTTT
CASSQLGQGGDMELFF
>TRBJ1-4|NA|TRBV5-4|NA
TGTGCCAGCAGCCATTCGGAGCAGGGTCCCCATAGTGAAAAACTGTTTTTT
CASSHSEQGPHSEKLFF
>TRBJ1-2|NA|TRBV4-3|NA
TGCGCCAGCAGCCAAGATCTGGGCAGGGACCCTAGAGGCTACACCTTC
CASSQDLGRDPRGYTF